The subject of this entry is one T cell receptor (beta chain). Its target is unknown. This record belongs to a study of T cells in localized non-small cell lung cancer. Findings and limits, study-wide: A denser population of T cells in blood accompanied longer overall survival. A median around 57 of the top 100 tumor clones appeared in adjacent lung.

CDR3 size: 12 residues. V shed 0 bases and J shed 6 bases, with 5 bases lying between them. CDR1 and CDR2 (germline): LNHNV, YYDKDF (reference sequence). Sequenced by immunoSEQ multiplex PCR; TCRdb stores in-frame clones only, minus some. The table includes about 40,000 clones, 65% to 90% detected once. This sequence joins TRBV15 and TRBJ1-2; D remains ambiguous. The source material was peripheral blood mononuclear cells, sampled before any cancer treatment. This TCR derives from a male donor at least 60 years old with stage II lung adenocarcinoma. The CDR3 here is CATSREEDGYTF. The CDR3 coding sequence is TGTGCCACCAGCAGAGAAGAAGATGGCTACACCTTC. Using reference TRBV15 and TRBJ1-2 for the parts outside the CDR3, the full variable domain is DAMVIQNPRYQVTQFGKPVTLSCSQTLNHNVMYWYQQKSSQAPKLLFHYYDKDFNNEADTPDNFQSRRPNTSFCFLDIRSPGLGDTAMYLCATSREEDGYTFGSGTRLTVV.